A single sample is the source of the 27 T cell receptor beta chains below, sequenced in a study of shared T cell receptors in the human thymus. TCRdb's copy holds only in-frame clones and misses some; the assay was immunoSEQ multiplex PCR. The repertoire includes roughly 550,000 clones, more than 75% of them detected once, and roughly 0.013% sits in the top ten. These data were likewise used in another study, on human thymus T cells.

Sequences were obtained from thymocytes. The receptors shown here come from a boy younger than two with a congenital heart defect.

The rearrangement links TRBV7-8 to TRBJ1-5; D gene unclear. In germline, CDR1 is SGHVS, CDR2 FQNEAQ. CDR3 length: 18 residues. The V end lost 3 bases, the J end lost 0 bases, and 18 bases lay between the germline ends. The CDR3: CASSFWAARIYSNQPQHF. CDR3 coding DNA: TGTGCCAGCAGCTTCTGGGCAGCCCGTATTTATAGCAATCAGCCCCAGCATTTT.

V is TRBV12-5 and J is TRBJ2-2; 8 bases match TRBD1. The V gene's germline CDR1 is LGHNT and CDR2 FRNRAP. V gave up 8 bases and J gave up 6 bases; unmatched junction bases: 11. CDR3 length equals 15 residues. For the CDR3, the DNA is TGTGCTAGTCGGAGGGCAGGGGGCTCATCCGGGGAGCTGTTTTTT. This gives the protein CASRRAGGSSGELFF. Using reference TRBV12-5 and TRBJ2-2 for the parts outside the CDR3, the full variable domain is DARVTQTPRHKVTEMGQEVTMRCQPILGHNTVFWYRQTMMQGLELLAYFRNRAPLDDSGMPKDRFSAEMPDATLATLKIQPSEPRDSAVYFCASRRAGGSSGELFFGEGSRLTVL.

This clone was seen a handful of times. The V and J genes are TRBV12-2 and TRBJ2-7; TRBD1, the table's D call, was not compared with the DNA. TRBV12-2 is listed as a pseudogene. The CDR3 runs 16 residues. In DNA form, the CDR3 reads TGTGCAAGTCGTGAGACCCTCCGGGACACCCCCTACGAGCAGTACTTC. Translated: CASRETLRDTPYEQYF.

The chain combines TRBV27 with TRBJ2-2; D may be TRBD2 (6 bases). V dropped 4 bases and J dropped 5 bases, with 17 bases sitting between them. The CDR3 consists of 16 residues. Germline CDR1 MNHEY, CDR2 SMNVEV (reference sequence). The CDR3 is CASSSRSGVETGELFF. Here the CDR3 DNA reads TGTGCCAGCAGTTCCCGCTCGGGAGTTGAGACCGGGGAGCTGTTTTTT.

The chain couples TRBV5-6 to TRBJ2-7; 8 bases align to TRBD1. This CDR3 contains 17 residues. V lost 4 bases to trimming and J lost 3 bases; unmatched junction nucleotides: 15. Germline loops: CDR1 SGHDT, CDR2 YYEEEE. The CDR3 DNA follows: TGTGCCAGCAGCGTTGGAGACGGCCAGGGGGCGAGCTACGAGCAGTACTTC. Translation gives CASSVGDGQGASYEQYF.

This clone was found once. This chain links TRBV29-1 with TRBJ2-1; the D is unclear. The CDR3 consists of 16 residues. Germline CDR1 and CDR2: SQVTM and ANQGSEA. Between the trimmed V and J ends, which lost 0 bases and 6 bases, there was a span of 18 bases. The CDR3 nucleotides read TGCAGCGTTGAAGACCGCCGGTCGCTTCAAGTCAATGAGCAGTTCTTC. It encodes CSVEDRRSLQVNEQFF.

CDR3 in amino acids: CASSQNNEQFF. The CDR3 DNA follows: TGTGCCAGCAGCCAAAACAATGAGCAGTTCTTC. The V gene is TRBV27, the J gene TRBJ2-1; D call uncertain. V shed 6 bases and J shed 5 bases, with 5 bases lying between them. The CDR3 has 11 residues. Germline V lookup: CDR1 MNHEY, CDR2 SMNVEV (reference sequence).

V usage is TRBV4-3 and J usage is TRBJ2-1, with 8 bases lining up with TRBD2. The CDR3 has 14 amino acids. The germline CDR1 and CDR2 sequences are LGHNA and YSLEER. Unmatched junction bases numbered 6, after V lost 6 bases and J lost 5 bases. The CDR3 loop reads CASRGLAGDNEQFF. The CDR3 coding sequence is TGCGCCAGCAGGGGCCTAGCGGGTGACAATGAGCAGTTCTTC.

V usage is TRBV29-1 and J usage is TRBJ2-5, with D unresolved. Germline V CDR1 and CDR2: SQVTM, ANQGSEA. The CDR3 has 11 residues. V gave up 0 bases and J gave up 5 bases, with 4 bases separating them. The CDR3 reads CSVEDRETQYF. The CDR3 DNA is TGCAGCGTTGAAGATCGTGAGACCCAGTACTTC.

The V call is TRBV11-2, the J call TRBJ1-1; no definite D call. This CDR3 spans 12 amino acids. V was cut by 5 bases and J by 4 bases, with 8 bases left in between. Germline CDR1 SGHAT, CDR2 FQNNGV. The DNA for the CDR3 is TGTGCCAGCAGCAGCGGTGGCACTGAAGCTTTCTTT. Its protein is CASSSGGTEAFF.

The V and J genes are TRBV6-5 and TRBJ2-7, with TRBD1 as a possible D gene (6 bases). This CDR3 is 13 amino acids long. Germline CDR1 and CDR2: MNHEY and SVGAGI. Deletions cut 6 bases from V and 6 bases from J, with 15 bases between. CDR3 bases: TGTGCCAGCAGCTCCCCAGGGGTAGGCGAGCAGTACTTC. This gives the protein CASSSPGVGEQYF.

In DNA, the CDR3 is TGTGCCAGCAGCCCCTCGAACAGATTCTACGAGCAGTACTTC. Its translation is CASSPSNRFYEQYF. The V and J genes are TRBV14 and TRBJ2-7; D remains unclear. The V end was cut by 4 bases, the J end by 3 bases, with 13 bases between. The CDR3 extends over 14 amino acids. CDR1 is SGHDN, CDR2 FVKESK, per germline.

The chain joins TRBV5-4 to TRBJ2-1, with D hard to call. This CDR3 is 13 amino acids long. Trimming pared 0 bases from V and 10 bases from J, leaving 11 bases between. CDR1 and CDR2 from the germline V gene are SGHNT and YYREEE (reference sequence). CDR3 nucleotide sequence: TGTGCCAGCAGCTTGGGGTTCGGCAGGGAGCAGTTCTTC. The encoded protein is CASSLGFGREQFF. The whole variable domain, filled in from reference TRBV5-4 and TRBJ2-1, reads ETGVTQSPTHLIKTRGQQVTLRCSSQSGHNTVSWYQQALGQGPQFIFQYYREEENGRGNFPPRFSGLQFPNYSSELNVNALELDDSALYLCASSLGFGREQFFGPGTRLTVL.

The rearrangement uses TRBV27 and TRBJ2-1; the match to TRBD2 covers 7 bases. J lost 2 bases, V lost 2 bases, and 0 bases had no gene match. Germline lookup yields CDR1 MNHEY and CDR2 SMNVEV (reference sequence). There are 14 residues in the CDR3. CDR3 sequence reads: CASSLLAAYNEQFF. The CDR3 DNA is TGTGCCAGCAGTTTACTAGCGGCCTACAATGAGCAGTTCTTC.

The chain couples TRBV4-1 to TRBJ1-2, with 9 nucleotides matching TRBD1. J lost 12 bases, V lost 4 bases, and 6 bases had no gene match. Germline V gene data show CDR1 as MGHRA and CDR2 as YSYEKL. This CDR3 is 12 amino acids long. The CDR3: CASSPGTGLDTF. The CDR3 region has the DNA TGCGCCAGCAGCCCCGGGACAGGGCTTGACACCTTC.

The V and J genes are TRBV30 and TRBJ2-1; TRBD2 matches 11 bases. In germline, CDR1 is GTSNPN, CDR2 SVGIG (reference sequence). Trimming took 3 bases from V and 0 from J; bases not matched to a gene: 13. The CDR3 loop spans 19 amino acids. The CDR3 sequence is CAWSTRLAGFNFSYNEQFF. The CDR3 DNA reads TGTGCCTGGAGCACGCGACTAGCGGGATTTAACTTCTCCTACAATGAGCAGTTCTTC.

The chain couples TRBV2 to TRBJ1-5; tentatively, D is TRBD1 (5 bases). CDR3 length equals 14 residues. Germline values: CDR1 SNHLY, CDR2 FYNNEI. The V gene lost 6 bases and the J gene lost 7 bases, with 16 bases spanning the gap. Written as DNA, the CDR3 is TGTGCCAGCAGCGCGAGCAGGGAAGGCCAGCCCCAGCATTTT. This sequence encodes CASSASREGQPQHF.

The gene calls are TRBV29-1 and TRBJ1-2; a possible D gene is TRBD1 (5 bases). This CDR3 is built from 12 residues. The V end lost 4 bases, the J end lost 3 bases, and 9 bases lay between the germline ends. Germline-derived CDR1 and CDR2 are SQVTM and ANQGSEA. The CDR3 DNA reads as TGCAGCGTTGGGGGCACGGACTATGGCTACACCTTC. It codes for CSVGGTDYGYTF.

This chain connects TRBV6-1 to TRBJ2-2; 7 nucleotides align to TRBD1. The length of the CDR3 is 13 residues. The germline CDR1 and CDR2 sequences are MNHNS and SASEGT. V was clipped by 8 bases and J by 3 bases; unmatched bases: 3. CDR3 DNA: TGTGCCAGCGGGACAGCGCACACCGGGGAGCTGTTTTTT. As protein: CASGTAHTGELFF.

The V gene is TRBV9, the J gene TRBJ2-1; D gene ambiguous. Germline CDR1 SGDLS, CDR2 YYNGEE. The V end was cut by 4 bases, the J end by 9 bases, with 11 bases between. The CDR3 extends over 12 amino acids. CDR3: CASSTNSREQFF. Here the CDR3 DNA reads TGTGCCAGCAGCACCAACTCACGTGAGCAGTTCTTC.

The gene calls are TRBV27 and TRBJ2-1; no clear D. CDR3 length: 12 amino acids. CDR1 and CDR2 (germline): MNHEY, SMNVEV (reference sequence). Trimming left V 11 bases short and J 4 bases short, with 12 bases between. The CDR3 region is CAAGIPYNEQFF. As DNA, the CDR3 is TGTGCCGCAGGAATCCCTTACAATGAGCAGTTCTTC.

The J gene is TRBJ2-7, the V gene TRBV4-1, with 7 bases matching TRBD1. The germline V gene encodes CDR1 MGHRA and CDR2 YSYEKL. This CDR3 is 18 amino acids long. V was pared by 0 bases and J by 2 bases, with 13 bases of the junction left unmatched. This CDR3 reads CASSQDKAPGQSPYEQYF. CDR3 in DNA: TGCGCCAGCAGCCAAGACAAAGCGCCGGGACAGAGTCCCTACGAGCAGTACTTC.

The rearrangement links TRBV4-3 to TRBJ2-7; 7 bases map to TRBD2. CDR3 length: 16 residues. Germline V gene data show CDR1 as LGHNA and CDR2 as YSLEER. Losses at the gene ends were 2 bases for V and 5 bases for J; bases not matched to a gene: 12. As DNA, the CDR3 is TGCGCCAGCAGCCAACATGGCCCTAGCGGTTTCGACGAGCAGTACTTC. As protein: CASSQHGPSGFDEQYF.

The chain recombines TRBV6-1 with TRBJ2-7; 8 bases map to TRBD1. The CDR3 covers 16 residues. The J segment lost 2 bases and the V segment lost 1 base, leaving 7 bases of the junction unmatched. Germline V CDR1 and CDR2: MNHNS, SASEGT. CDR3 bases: TGTGCCAGCAGTGAAGGGGGGACAGGAATAACCTACGAGCAGTACTTC. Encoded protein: CASSEGGTGITYEQYF.

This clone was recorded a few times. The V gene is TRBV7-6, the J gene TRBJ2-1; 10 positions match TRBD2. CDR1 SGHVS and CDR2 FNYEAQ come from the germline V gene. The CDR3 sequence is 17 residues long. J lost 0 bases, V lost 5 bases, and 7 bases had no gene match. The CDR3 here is CASSLGLAVNSYNEQFF. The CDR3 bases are TGTGCCAGCAGCCTTGGACTAGCGGTTAACTCCTACAATGAGCAGTTCTTC.

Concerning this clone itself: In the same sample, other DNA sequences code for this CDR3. CDR3 bases: TGTGCCAGCAGCCAAGAGGGACAGGGTGACGAAAAACTGTTTTTT. Its protein is CASSQEGQGDEKLFF. This chain links TRBV4-2 with TRBJ1-4; 9 nucleotides agree with TRBD1. The V gene end was trimmed by 0 bases and the J gene end by 8 bases; junction bases not matched to a gene: 4. Per germline, CDR1 LGHNA and CDR2 YNFKEQ. The CDR3 totals 15 residues.

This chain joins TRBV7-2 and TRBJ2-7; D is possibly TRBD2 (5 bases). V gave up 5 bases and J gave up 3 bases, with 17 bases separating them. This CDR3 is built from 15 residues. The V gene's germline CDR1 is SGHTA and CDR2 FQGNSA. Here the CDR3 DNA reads TGTGCCAGCAGCCGCCGGGGAACAGTACACTACGAGCAGTACTTC. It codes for CASSRRGTVHYEQYF. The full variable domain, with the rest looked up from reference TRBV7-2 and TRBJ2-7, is GAGVSQSPSNKVTEKGKDVELRCDPISGHTALYWYRQSLGQGLEFLIYFQGNSAPDKSGLPSDRFSAERTGGSVSTLTIQRTQQEDSAVYLCASSRRGTVHYEQYFGPGTRLTVT.